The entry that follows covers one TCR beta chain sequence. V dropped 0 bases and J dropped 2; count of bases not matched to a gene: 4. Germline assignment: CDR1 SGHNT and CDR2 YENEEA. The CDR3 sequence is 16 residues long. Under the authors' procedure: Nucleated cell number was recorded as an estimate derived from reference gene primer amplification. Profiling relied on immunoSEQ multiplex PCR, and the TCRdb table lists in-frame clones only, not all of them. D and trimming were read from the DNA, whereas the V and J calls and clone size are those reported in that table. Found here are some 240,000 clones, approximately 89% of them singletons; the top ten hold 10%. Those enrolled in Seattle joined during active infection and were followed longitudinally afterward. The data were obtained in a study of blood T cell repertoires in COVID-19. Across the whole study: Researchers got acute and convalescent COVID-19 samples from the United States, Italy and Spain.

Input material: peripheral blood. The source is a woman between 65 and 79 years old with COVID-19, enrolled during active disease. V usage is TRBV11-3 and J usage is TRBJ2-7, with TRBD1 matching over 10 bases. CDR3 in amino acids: CASSLESGTGAYEQYF. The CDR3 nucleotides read TGTGCCAGCAGCTTAGAGTCCGGGACAGGGGCCTACGAGCAGTACTTC. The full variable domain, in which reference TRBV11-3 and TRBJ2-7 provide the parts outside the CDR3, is EAGVVQSPRYKIIEKKQPVAFWCNPISGHNTLYWYLQNLGQGPELLIRYENEEAVDDSQLPKDRFSAERLKGVDSTLKIQPAELGDSAVYLCASSLESGTGAYEQYFGPGTRLTVT.